What follows are 9 T cell receptor beta chains derived from one specimen sequenced in a study of blood T cells in healthy people across ages. A second PCR, run for 7 to 11 cycles, used a sample-barcoded 5' primer plus a J-beta primer mix. TCRdb analysed the 5' RACE reads with MiXCR anew, one entry per CDR3 protein. The table shows some 930,000 distinct CDR3 sequences, with around 29% occurring only once. The sample also formed part of further work on T cells of mothers and their children.

Sample: blood. Receptors originate from a woman aged 40 to 50 in good health.

The V and J genes are TRBV10-3 and TRBJ2-5; 10 nucleotides match TRBD2. Looked up from germline, CDR1 is ENHRY and CDR2 is SYGVKD. The CDR3 contains 16 residues. V shed 3 bases and J 2 bases; nucleotides not matched to a gene: 6. Here the CDR3 DNA reads TGTGCCATCAGTGACGGGACTAGCGCTCCACAAGAGACCCAGTACTTC. This sequence encodes CAISDGTSAPQETQYF.

This clonotype occurred many times. The chain combines TRBV6-5 with TRBJ1-5; D unclear. V lost 4 bases, J lost 10 bases, and 11 bases lay in between. The CDR3 sequence is 12 residues long. Per the germline V gene, CDR1 is MNHEY and CDR2 is SVGAGI. The CDR3 sequence is CASSSLLGPQHF. As DNA, the CDR3 is TGTGCCAGCAGTTCTCTGCTAGGACCCCAGCATTTT.

The chain is built from TRBV27 and TRBJ1-2, with TRBD1 identical over 10 bases. The CDR3 is made up of 14 amino acids. Per the germline V gene, CDR1 is MNHEY and CDR2 is SMNVEV (reference sequence). After removal of 3 bases from V and 13 bases from J, the junction contained 11 bases not matched to a gene. CDR3: CASSFMGQGPGPTF. The CDR3 nucleotides read TGTGCCAGCAGTTTCATGGGACAGGGGCCCGGACCCACCTTC.

The table lists this clonotype with a few counts. The chain employs TRBV4-1 and TRBJ1-2; D is ambiguous. The length of the CDR3 is 15 residues. CDR1 is MGHRA and CDR2 is YSYEKL in the germline V gene. Trimming stripped 0 bases from V and 0 bases from J, with 8 bases between. Here the CDR3 DNA reads TGCGCCAGCAGCCAAGATGAGGAGGCTAACTATGGCTACACCTTC. Residues: CASSQDEEANYGYTF.

This clonotype was seen only once. The chain joins TRBV20-1 to TRBJ1-5; 9 nucleotides agree with TRBD1. CDR1 is DFQATT, CDR2 SNEGSKA, per germline (reference sequence). Unmatched junction bases numbered 1, after V lost 1 base and J lost 3 bases. This CDR3 comprises 14 residues. The CDR3 nucleotides read TGCAGTGCTAGAGGGACAGGGGTCAATCAGCCCCAGCATTTT. Protein product: CSARGTGVNQPQHF.

V gene TRBV18 combines with J gene TRBJ2-7; D may match TRBD1 or TRBD2 (5 bases each). Trimming cost V 6 bases and J 0 bases, with 12 bases left between them. This CDR3 is built from 14 residues. Germline V gene sequence: CDR1 KGHSH, CDR2 LQKENI. DNA of the CDR3: TGTGCCAGCTCTCCGGGGCGGGTCTCCTACGAGCAGTACTTC. Its protein product is CASSPGRVSYEQYF.

This clonotype was detected only a few times. Here the CDR3 reads CASSAKTGNSNTEAFF. In DNA form, the CDR3 reads TGTGCCAGCAGCGCCAAGACAGGGAACTCGAACACTGAAGCTTTCTTT. V usage is TRBV9 and J usage is TRBJ1-1; 7 nucleotides agree with TRBD1. Germline CDR1 is SGDLS and CDR2 is YYNGEE. With V trimmed by 3 bases and J by 1 base, 9 bases remained unmatched. The CDR3 spans 16 residues. The full variable domain, in which reference TRBV9 and TRBJ1-1 provide the parts outside the CDR3, is DSGVTQTPKHLITATGQRVTLRCSPRSGDLSVYWYQQSLDQGLQFLIQYYNGEERAKGNILERFSAQQFPDLHSELNLSSLELGDSALYFCASSAKTGNSNTEAFFGQGTRLTVV.

The chain couples TRBV28 to TRBJ1-2, with a possible D match to TRBD1 (6 bases). V shed 7 bases and J shed 3 bases, with 15 bases lying between them. The CDR3 totals 14 residues. Germline-derived CDR1 and CDR2 are MDHEN and SYDVKM. Here the CDR3 DNA reads TGTGCCAGCACCCCGGGGAGGGGGTACTATGGCTACACCTTC. Residues: CASTPGRGYYGYTF.

This clonotype has at least ten counts. CDR3 region: CASSGGGANYGYTF. In DNA, the CDR3 is TGTGCCAGCAGCGGAGGAGGTGCTAACTATGGCTACACCTTC. The V gene is TRBV9, the J gene TRBJ1-2; no clear D gene. V lost 3 bases, J lost 0 bases, and 9 bases lay in between. The germline V gene has CDR1 SGDLS and CDR2 YYNGEE. The CDR3 length is 14 residues.